This TCR beta chain stems from a study of vaccination and CD4 T cells after COVID-19. For the study at large: Timing of post-vaccine sample collection was a median approximately 79 days after dose two, with a range of 14 to 241. Investigators stimulated cells with overlapping spike peptides drawn from SARS-CoV-2, HCoV-NL63, HCoV-OC43 and HCoV-229E.

This sample's time point: late sampling 161 to 241 days after vaccination in a few convalescent patients. Treatment here: roughly 10-day PBMC culture with coronavirus spike peptide pools or control peptides (ViraFEST assay). Turning to this clonotype: Its antigen remains unknown.

Germline V gene data show CDR1 as MNHEY and CDR2 as SMNVEV (reference sequence). CDR3 length equals 14 residues. V lost 5 bases and J lost 7, with 18 bases in between. Once obtained from cultured CD4+ T cells, the DNA was sequenced using the Oncomine TCR Beta short-read assay. TCRdb redid the calling of the PCR reads with MiXCR, one entry per CDR3 protein. The table has 15,000 to 20,000 distinct CDR3 sequences, over 40% seen once. The source material was CD4+ T cells from blood, cultured in vitro, sampled about 7 months after SARS-CoV-2 vaccination. The chain recombines TRBV27 with TRBJ2-7; D may be TRBD2 (5 bases). The sequence was collected from a human donor who had recovered from COVID-19. CDR3 in DNA: TGTGCCAGCAGTCCCCAGCGGACCCGACGGGAGCAGTACTTC. This gives the protein CASSPQRTRREQYF.